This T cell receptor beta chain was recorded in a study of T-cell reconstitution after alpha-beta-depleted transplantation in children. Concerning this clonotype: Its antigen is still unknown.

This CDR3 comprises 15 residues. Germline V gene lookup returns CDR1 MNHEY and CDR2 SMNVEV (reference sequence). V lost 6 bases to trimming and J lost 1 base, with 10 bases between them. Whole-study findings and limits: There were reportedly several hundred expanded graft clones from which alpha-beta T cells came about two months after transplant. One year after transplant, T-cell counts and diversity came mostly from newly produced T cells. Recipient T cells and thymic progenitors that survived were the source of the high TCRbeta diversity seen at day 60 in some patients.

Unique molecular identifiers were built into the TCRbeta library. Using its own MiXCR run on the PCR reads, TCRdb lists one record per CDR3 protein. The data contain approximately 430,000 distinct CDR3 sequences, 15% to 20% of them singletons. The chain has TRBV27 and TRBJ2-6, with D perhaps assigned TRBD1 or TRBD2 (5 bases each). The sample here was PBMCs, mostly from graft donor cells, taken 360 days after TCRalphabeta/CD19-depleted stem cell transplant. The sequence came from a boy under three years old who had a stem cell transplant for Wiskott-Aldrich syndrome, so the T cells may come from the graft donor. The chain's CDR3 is CASRPWGSGANVLTF. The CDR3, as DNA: TGTGCCAGCAGGCCCTGGGGGTCTGGGGCCAACGTCCTGACTTTC.